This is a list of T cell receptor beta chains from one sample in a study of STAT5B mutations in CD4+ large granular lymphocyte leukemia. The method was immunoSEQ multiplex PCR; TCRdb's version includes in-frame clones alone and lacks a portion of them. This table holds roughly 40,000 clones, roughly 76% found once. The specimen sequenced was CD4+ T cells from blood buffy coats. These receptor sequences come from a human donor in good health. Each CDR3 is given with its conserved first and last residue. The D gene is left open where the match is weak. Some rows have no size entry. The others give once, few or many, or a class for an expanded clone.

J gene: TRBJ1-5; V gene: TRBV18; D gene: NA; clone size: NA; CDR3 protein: CASTDGLNQPQHF; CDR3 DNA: TGTGCCAGCACGGACGGACTCAATCAGCCCCAGCATTTT
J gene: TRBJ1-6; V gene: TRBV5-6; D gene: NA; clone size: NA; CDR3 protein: CASSQGRIYNSPLHF; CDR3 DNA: TGTGCCAGCAGCCAGGGTCGGATCTATAATTCACCCCTCCACTTT
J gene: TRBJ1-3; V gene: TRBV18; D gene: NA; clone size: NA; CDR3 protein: CASSLQGSSSGNTIYF; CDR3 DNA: TGTGCCAGCTCACTTCAGGGTTCGTCCTCTGGAAACACCATATATTTT
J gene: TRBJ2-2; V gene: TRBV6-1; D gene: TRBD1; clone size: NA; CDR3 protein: CASSRDRGPGELFF; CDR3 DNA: TGTGCCAGCAGTCGGGACAGGGGGCCCGGGGAGCTGTTTTTT
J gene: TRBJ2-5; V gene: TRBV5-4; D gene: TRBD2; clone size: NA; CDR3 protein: CASSLRGGQETQYF; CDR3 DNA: TGTGCCAGCAGCTTGCGGGGGGGCCAAGAGACCCAGTACTTC
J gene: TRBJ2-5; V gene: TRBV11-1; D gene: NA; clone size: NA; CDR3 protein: CASSLQAAQETQYF; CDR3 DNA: TGTGCCAGCAGCTTACAGGCGGCACAAGAGACCCAGTACTTC
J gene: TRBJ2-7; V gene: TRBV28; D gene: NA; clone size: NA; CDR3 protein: CASSFQYTQRSYEQYF; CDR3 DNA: TGTGCCAGCAGTTTCCAGTACACACAACGATCCTACGAGCAGTACTTC
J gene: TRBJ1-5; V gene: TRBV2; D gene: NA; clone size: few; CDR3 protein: CASSELGGTQPQHF; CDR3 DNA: TGTGCCAGCAGTGAATTAGGGGGAACGCAGCCCCAGCATTTT
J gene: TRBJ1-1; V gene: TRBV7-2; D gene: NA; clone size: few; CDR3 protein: CASNLVGAPEAFF; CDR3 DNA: TGTGCCAGCAATTTAGTAGGGGCTCCTGAAGCTTTCTTT
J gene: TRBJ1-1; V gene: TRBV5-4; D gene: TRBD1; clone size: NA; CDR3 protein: CASSLAIRDRDTEAFF; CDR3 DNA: TGTGCCAGCAGCTTGGCAATTCGGGACAGGGACACTGAAGCTTTCTTT